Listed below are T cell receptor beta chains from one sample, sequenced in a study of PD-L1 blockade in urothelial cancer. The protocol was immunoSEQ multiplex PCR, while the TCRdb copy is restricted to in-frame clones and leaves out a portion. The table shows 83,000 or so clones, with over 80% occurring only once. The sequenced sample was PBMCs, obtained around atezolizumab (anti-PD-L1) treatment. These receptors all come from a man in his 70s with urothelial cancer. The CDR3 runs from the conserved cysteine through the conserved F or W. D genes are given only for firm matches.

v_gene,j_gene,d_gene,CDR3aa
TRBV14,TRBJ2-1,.,CASSQGLYNEQFF
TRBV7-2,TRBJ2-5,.,CASSLAQLTSIRETQYF
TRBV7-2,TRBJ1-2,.,CASSLARGVNYGYTF
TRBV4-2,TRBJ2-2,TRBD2,CASSQDRPGLAGGPGELFF
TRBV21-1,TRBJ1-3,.,CASSKREGDRASGNTIYF
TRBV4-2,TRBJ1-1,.,CASSQGNRMNTEAFF
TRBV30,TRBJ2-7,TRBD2,CAWSRLREGEQYF
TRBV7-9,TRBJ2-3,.,CASSLLGHTQYF
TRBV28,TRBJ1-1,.,CASSQQQGVTEAFF
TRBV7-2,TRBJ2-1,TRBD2,CASSLQAAGRSYNEQFF
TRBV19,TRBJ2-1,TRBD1,CASSLGQGANYNEQFF
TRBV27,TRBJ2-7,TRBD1,CASSFRQGANEQYF
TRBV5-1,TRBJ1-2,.,CASSSGGGIYGYTF
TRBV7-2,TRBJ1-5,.,CASSLGGLPAGQPQHF
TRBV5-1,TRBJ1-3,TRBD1,CASSLTGDSSGNTIYF
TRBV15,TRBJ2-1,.,CATSRGRTDHEQFF
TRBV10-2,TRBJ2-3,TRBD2,CASSDGLAGTQYF
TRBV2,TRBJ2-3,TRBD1,CASSLNRGTDTQYF
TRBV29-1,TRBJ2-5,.,CSVGQGIETQYF
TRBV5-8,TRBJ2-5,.,CASSLSETQYF
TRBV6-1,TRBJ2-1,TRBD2,CASSEVGGGGSYNEQFF
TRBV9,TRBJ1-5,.,CASSSPGVGQPQHF
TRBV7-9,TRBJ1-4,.,CASSLGRNSDEKLFF
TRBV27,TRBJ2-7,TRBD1,CASSTSGGAPYEQYF
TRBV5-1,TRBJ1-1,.,CASSLDSFSEAFF
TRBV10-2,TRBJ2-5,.,CASSVMTGQETQYF
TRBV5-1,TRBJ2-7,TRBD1,CASRPGQGAREQYF
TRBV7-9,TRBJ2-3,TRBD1,CASSWTGGTDTQYF
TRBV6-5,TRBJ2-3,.,CASSAGDTQYF
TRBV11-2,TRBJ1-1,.,CASSLGQRGNTEAFF
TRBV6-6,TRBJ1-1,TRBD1,CASREQGTAFF
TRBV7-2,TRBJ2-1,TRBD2,CASSLVASGSNEQFF
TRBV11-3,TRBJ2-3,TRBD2,CASSLLREGDTQYF
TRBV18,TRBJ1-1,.,CASTRGGLTPEAFF
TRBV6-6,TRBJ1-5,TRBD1,CASRIGGSNQPQHF
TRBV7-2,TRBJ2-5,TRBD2,CASSLGSGEGETQYF
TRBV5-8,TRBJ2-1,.,CASSLGQNSYNEQFF
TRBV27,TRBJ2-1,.,CASSSVRNEQFF
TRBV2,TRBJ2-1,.,CASSPEASSYNEQFF
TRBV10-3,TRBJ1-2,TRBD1,CAISKTGTERGNRYGYTF
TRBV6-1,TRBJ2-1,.,CASSEKDSSWQFF
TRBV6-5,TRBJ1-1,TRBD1,CASSYGGTGSNTEAFF
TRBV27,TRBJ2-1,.,CASSLRTDYNEQFF
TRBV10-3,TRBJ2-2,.,CAISDSRALGGELFF
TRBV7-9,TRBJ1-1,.,CASSRAGDAEAFF
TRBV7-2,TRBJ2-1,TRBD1,CASSPRGSISNNEQFF
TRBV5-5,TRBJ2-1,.,CASSLLPGNNEQFF
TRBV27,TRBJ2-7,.,CASSKNRESYEQYF
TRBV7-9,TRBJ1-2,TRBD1,CASSLGQGAFYGYTF
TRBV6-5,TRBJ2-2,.,CASKPAAATGELFF
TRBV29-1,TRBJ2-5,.,CSGGEPGETQYF
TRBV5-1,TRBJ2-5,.,CASSARGETQYF
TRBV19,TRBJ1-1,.,CATSKGGGVVNTEAFF